Listed below are T cell receptor beta chains from one sample, sequenced in a study of CD8 T cells in ankylosing spondylitis. TCRdb re-called the 5' RACE reads with MiXCR, one entry per CDR3 protein. In the table there are fewer than 750,000 distinct CDR3 sequences, around 20% of which are singletons. Material for sequencing was blood, either unsorted or a sorted T cell fraction (not recorded which). The receptors here all came from a male donor with ankylosing spondylitis. The CDR3 runs from the conserved cysteine through the conserved F or W. The order of the fields is CDR3 protein, V gene, J gene, D gene. D genes are given only for firm matches.

CDR3 protein: CASSQDLESYGNQPQHF
V gene: TRBV4-3
J gene: TRBJ1-5
D gene: .

CDR3 protein: CSARRESGGGYTF
V gene: TRBV20-1
J gene: TRBJ1-2
D gene: TRBD1

CDR3 protein: CASSLTLAGGRGTQYF
V gene: TRBV7-3
J gene: TRBJ2-3
D gene: TRBD2

CDR3 protein: CSARDWGLRNTEAFF
V gene: TRBV20-1
J gene: TRBJ1-1
D gene: .

CDR3 protein: CASRRAEANTGELFF
V gene: TRBV12-3/TRBV12-4
J gene: TRBJ2-2
D gene: .

CDR3 protein: CASSRRDLAYNEQFF
V gene: TRBV12-3/TRBV12-4
J gene: TRBJ2-1
D gene: .

CDR3 protein: CASSQSWWWETQYF
V gene: TRBV4-1
J gene: TRBJ2-5
D gene: .

CDR3 protein: CASSLAHFGRINEQFF
V gene: TRBV28
J gene: TRBJ2-1
D gene: .

CDR3 protein: CATERTSGGRTQYF
V gene: TRBV15
J gene: TRBJ2-3
D gene: TRBD2

CDR3 protein: CASRPGHLSYEQYF
V gene: TRBV6-1
J gene: TRBJ2-7
D gene: .

CDR3 protein: CASSPLMAANTGELFF
V gene: TRBV18
J gene: TRBJ2-2
D gene: .

CDR3 protein: CATGTGSYEQYF
V gene: TRBV28
J gene: TRBJ2-7
D gene: TRBD1

CDR3 protein: CASSLPGGPTDTQYF
V gene: TRBV12-3/TRBV12-4
J gene: TRBJ2-3
D gene: .

CDR3 protein: CASSFSTQSYEQYF
V gene: TRBV19
J gene: TRBJ2-7
D gene: .

CDR3 protein: CASSQDPAVLTYEQYF
V gene: TRBV4-2
J gene: TRBJ2-7
D gene: .

CDR3 protein: CSAPRWRFAEAFF
V gene: TRBV20-1
J gene: TRBJ1-1
D gene: .

CDR3 protein: CASSLALPGVTF
V gene: TRBV12-3/TRBV12-4
J gene: TRBJ1-2
D gene: .

CDR3 protein: CASSLDGLEQFF
V gene: TRBV5-1
J gene: TRBJ2-1
D gene: .

CDR3 protein: CASSLTGGGGETQYF
V gene: TRBV2
J gene: TRBJ2-5
D gene: TRBD1

CDR3 protein: CASSHSGTGNQPQHF
V gene: TRBV4-1
J gene: TRBJ1-5
D gene: TRBD1

CDR3 protein: CASKQHMYF
V gene: TRBV21-1
J gene: TRBJ2-4
D gene: .

CDR3 protein: CASSLFGRDEKLFF
V gene: TRBV27
J gene: TRBJ1-4
D gene: .

CDR3 protein: CASNRQGATYNEQFF
V gene: TRBV6-1
J gene: TRBJ2-1
D gene: TRBD1

CDR3 protein: CASSPLEGVEGYTF
V gene: TRBV7-9
J gene: TRBJ1-2
D gene: .

CDR3 protein: CASSPRRPGGTGELFF
V gene: TRBV7-2
J gene: TRBJ2-2
D gene: .

CDR3 protein: CASSQGPGRGEAFF
V gene: TRBV3-1
J gene: TRBJ1-1
D gene: .

CDR3 protein: CASSDLGGGAADTQYF
V gene: TRBV2
J gene: TRBJ2-3
D gene: TRBD2

CDR3 protein: CSVEAGVSYNEQFF
V gene: TRBV29-1
J gene: TRBJ2-1
D gene: TRBD2

CDR3 protein: CSARDQTAHGYTF
V gene: TRBV20-1
J gene: TRBJ1-2
D gene: .

CDR3 protein: CASSQDGVGVKSTDTQYF
V gene: TRBV4-3
J gene: TRBJ2-3
D gene: .

CDR3 protein: CSAPEGSSNEQFF
V gene: TRBV20-1
J gene: TRBJ2-1
D gene: .

CDR3 protein: CASSSSDRRNTEAFF
V gene: TRBV12-3/TRBV12-4
J gene: TRBJ1-1
D gene: .

CDR3 protein: CASKHAGTTARNEQFF
V gene: TRBV6-2/TRBV6-3
J gene: TRBJ2-1
D gene: .

CDR3 protein: CASSLSGGGYGYTF
V gene: TRBV12-3/TRBV12-4
J gene: TRBJ1-2
D gene: TRBD1

CDR3 protein: CASRSSGSRTDTQYF
V gene: TRBV28
J gene: TRBJ2-3
D gene: TRBD2

CDR3 protein: CASSTGTSGATSTDTQYF
V gene: TRBV5-1
J gene: TRBJ2-3
D gene: TRBD2

CDR3 protein: CASSLGVRGGMNEQFF
V gene: TRBV5-5
J gene: TRBJ2-1
D gene: .

CDR3 protein: CASSRSGPSYNEQFF
V gene: TRBV11-2
J gene: TRBJ2-1
D gene: .

CDR3 protein: CASSLWGGPGSNQPQHF
V gene: TRBV7-2
J gene: TRBJ1-5
D gene: .

CDR3 protein: CASSLGLVHPYEQYF
V gene: TRBV7-9
J gene: TRBJ2-7
D gene: TRBD2

CDR3 protein: CSVEVNRGTGELFF
V gene: TRBV29-1
J gene: TRBJ2-2
D gene: TRBD1

CDR3 protein: CASSGDGRITDTQYF
V gene: TRBV9
J gene: TRBJ2-3
D gene: .

CDR3 protein: CASSESYHSSYNEQFF
V gene: TRBV25-1
J gene: TRBJ2-1
D gene: .

CDR3 protein: CASSGRADNSPLHF
V gene: TRBV27
J gene: TRBJ1-6
D gene: .

CDR3 protein: CASSLRWGAGSYEQYF
V gene: TRBV5-1
J gene: TRBJ2-7
D gene: .

CDR3 protein: CSVPDGARGGYTF
V gene: TRBV29-1
J gene: TRBJ1-2
D gene: .

CDR3 protein: CASSPTGGADQPQHF
V gene: TRBV7-9
J gene: TRBJ1-5
D gene: TRBD1

CDR3 protein: CSVEEVRQGQETQYF
V gene: TRBV29-1
J gene: TRBJ2-5
D gene: TRBD1

CDR3 protein: CASSFDEGTRTEAFF
V gene: TRBV5-1
J gene: TRBJ1-1
D gene: .

CDR3 protein: CASSPAWGADTQYF
V gene: TRBV11-1
J gene: TRBJ2-3
D gene: .

CDR3 protein: CSVVSGKETQYF
V gene: TRBV29-1
J gene: TRBJ2-5
D gene: .

CDR3 protein: CASSLKPPGQGYAGEQYF
V gene: TRBV7-3
J gene: TRBJ2-7
D gene: TRBD1

CDR3 protein: CSARVRGYTF
V gene: TRBV20-1
J gene: TRBJ1-2
D gene: .